The rows below give T cell receptor beta chains drawn from one sample of a study of blood T cell repertoires in COVID-19. Sequencing was performed with immunoSEQ multiplex PCR; in TCRdb, only in-frame clones are kept and a portion is missing. The sample gives 60,000 to 80,000 clones, approximately 89% of which show up once; around 6.4% is in the top ten. What was sequenced was peripheral blood. These TCRs come from a woman in her 70s with acute or convalescent COVID-19. Each CDR3 is given with its conserved first and last residue. Fields, in order: V gene, clone size, D gene, J gene, CDR3 protein, CDR3 DNA. The D gene is left open where the match is weak. Clone size is shown for a subset of rows, as once, few, many or a class of expanded clone.

>TRBV5-1|.|TRBD1|TRBJ1-6
CASSSGQGDSPLHF
TGCGCCAGCAGTTCGGGACAGGGAGATTCACCCCTCCACTTT
>TRBV18|once|TRBD1|TRBJ1-5
CASSPTGGDQPQHF
TGTGCCAGCTCACCAACAGGGGGGGATCAGCCCCAGCATTTT
>TRBV5-8|few|TRBD2|TRBJ2-1
CASSLVQRGDNEQFF
TGTGCCAGCAGCTTGGTACAGCGGGGGGACAATGAGCAGTTCTTC
>TRBV29-1|.|TRBD1|TRBJ2-7
CSARQGHEQYF
TGCAGCGCACGACAGGGCCACGAGCAGTACTTC
>TRBV7-8|few|TRBD2|TRBJ2-7
CASSYLAGPWGQYF
TGTGCCAGCAGCTACCTAGCGGGCCCCTGGGGGCAGTACTTC
>TRBV5-1|.|TRBD1|TRBJ2-2
CASSLTGQGVAGELFF
TGCGCCAGCAGCTTGACGGGACAGGGGGTGGCCGGGGAGCTGTTTTTT
>TRBV19|.|TRBD1|TRBJ2-5
CASSIEGRGRETQYF
TGTGCCAGTAGTATAGAAGGCAGGGGGCGGGAGACCCAGTACTTC
>TRBV4-1|.|.|TRBJ1-3
CASSHPPPGAGNTIYF
TGCGCCAGCAGCCACCCACCCCCGGGGGCTGGAAACACCATATATTTT
>TRBV6-2/TRBV6-3|.|TRBD2|TRBJ2-7
CASSRLAGRGEQYF
TGTGCCAGCAGTCGACTAGCGGGAAGAGGAGAGCAGTACTTC
>TRBV27|.|.|TRBJ2-2
CASRSGQPNTGELFF
TGTGCCAGCAGGTCTGGACAACCGAACACCGGGGAGCTGTTTTTT
>TRBV2|.|.|TRBJ2-1
CASHTGIPYNEQFF
TGTGCCAGCCACACAGGTATCCCCTACAATGAGCAGTTCTTC
>TRBV19|.|TRBD1|TRBJ2-1
CASRRPGTGSYNEQFF
TGTGCCAGTAGGAGGCCCGGGACAGGGTCCTACAATGAGCAGTTCTTC
>TRBV29-1|once|TRBD2|TRBJ2-7
CSVVLASGGDEQYF
TGCAGCGTTGTACTGGCTAGCGGGGGCGACGAGCAGTACTTC
>TRBV15|.|TRBD2|TRBJ2-1
CATSKGLAGGNEQFF
TGTGCCACCAGCAAGGGACTAGCGGGAGGTAATGAGCAGTTCTTC
>TRBV18|.|TRBD2|TRBJ2-1
CASSPNLAGGLNEQFF
TGTGCCAGCTCACCAAATCTAGCGGGAGGATTGAATGAGCAGTTCTTC
>TRBV3-1/TRBV3-2|.|.|TRBJ1-6
CASSLTSHKNSPLHF
TGTGCCAGCAGCCTAACCTCCCACAAGAATTCACCCCTCCACTTT
>TRBV7-2|.|.|TRBJ2-3
CASSLGTPSTDTQYF
TGTGCCAGCAGCTTAGGCACTCCTAGCACAGATACGCAGTATTTT
>TRBV6-5|.|.|TRBJ2-7
CASKGITYEQYF
TGTGCCAGCAAGGGGATCACCTACGAGCAGTACTTC
>TRBV5-4|.|TRBD1|TRBJ2-2
CASSALQGANTGELFF
TGTGCCAGCAGCGCCTTACAGGGGGCGAACACCGGGGAGCTGTTTTTT
>TRBV10-3|.|TRBD2|TRBJ2-7
CAISEGVSGSEQYF
TGTGCCATCAGTGAAGGGGTCAGCGGGAGCGAGCAGTACTTC
>TRBV7-3|.|.|TRBJ2-1
CASSQQVGSYNEQFF
TGTGCCAGCAGCCAGCAGGTAGGCTCCTACAATGAGCAGTTCTTC
>TRBV9|.|TRBD1|TRBJ1-6
CASSVSGGPLHF
TGTGCCAGCAGCGTCTCAGGGGGACCCCTCCACTTT
>TRBV5-1|few|.|TRBJ1-1
CASSSTGENTEAFF
TGCGCCAGCAGCTCGACAGGAGAGAACACTGAAGCTTTCTTT
>TRBV2|once|TRBD1|TRBJ1-4
CASLVGQGNEKLFF
TGTGCCAGCTTAGTCGGACAGGGGAATGAAAAACTGTTTTTT
>TRBV4-2|.|TRBD1|TRBJ2-1
CASSQAGGRYNEQFF
TGTGCCAGCAGCCAGGCAGGGGGCAGGTACAATGAGCAGTTCTTC
>TRBV19|.|.|TRBJ1-2
CASYEGEAGYTF
TGTGCCAGTTACGAAGGGGAGGCTGGCTACACCTTC